The clone carrying this T cell receptor beta chain appeared a single time. Its antigen is not identified. Original processing methods: With immunoSEQ giving junction-only sequences and no quality scores, filtering differed. Only in-frame clones appear in the TCRdb table, and some are missing; sequencing was by immunoSEQ multiplex PCR. V and J calls and clone size are copied from that table; D and trimming were computed from the DNA. The table has roughly 2.6 million clones, about 92% seen once. Trimming took 2 bases from V and 0 from J, leaving 19 bases between them. Per germline, CDR1 KGHSH and CDR2 LQKENI. CDR3 length: 18 amino acids. Donors were healthy HIV-negative adults without recently reported acute infections or vaccinations. These data are taken from a study of shared clonotypes between healthy human individuals. Study outcomes and limitations: Sampling involved blood alone; tissue repertoires likely differ. Among the subsets, naive ones generally showed larger estimated richness than memory ones.

Sequences were obtained from naive CD4+ T cells sorted from blood. Described subset: CD45RA+ positively selected. This TCR was sampled from a man between 18 and 35 years old in good health. V gene TRBV18 combines with J gene TRBJ1-2; D unresolved. The CDR3 region is CASSPYSGLVSSNYGYTF. CDR3 coding DNA: TGTGCCAGCTCACCATATTCGGGTCTGGTTAGTTCTAACTATGGCTACACCTTC.